This TCR beta chain stems from a study of cytomegalovirus exposure and HLA in healthy donors. Comments on this clone: What it recognizes is unknown.

The study's findings and limits: An analysis that came later showed most CMV-associated TCR beta chains appearing HLA-restricted.

PCR employed 60 Vbeta and 13 Jbeta primers. TCRdb's table, derived via immunoSEQ multiplex PCR, lists solely in-frame clones and lacks some. Across about 87,000 clones, the top ten clones capture just over 15% of the sample. The source of this sequence is a man between 50 and 59 years old in good health and CMV-seropositive. The sequenced sample was PBMCs.

CDR3 protein: CASSLYSNQPQHF. In DNA, the CDR3 is TGTGCCAGCAGCCTCTACAGCAATCAGCCCCAGCATTTT. The rearrangement joins TRBV11-3 to TRBJ1-5; no definite D call. V gave up 5 bases and J gave up 1 base, with 6 bases separating them. The germline gives CDR1 SGHNT, CDR2 YENEEA. This CDR3 spans 13 amino acids. Complete variable domain (other parts from reference TRBV11-3 and TRBJ1-5): EAGVVQSPRYKIIEKKQPVAFWCNPISGHNTLYWYLQNLGQGPELLIRYENEEAVDDSQLPKDRFSAERLKGVDSTLKIQPAELGDSAVYLCASSLYSNQPQHFGDGTRLSIL.